This passage covers 23 T cell receptor beta chains from one sample sequenced in a study of memory CD4+ T cells and cytomegalovirus serostatus (dated by TCRdb to between 2018 and 2021). Library preparation employed the immunoSEQ multiplex PCR assay. TCRdb limited this immuneACCESS table to in-frame rearrangements with V and J called. A share of clones is missing; checked studies link under half to unresolved V genes, and the rest is unexplained. The sample records about 53,000 clones, roughly 78% of which are singletons. The ten largest clones capture approximately 0.71% of the sample. Single viable CD3+CD4+CD8-CD45RO+ cells were sorted as memory CD4+ T cells on a FACSAria II. Sample: memory CD4+ T cells from blood. All receptors come from an adult in good health and CMV-seronegative.

The chain carries TRBV6-5 and TRBJ2-7, with TRBD1 as a possible D gene (5 bases). From germline, CDR1 is MNHEY and CDR2 SVGAGI. The CDR3 spans 14 residues. Trimming left V 2 bases short and J 2 bases short, with 10 bases between. Here the CDR3 DNA reads TGTGCCAGCAGTTACACTACAGGAACCTACGAGCAGTACTTC. Protein sequence: CASSYTTGTYEQYF.

The chain links TRBV30 to TRBJ1-1, with 8 nucleotides matching TRBD1. CDR1 is GTSNPN, CDR2 SVGIG, per germline (reference sequence). Germline trimming cut 2 bases from V and 10 bases from J; bases unmatched to any gene: 9. This CDR3 region has 13 residues. The CDR3 sequence is CAWSLERGQVAFF. The CDR3 DNA follows: TGTGCCTGGAGTCTCGAGCGGGGACAGGTAGCTTTCTTT. Filled out from reference TRBV30 and TRBJ1-1, the complete variable domain reads SQTIHQWPATLVQPVGSPLSLECTVEGTSNPNLYWYRQAAGRGLQLLFYSVGIGQISSEVPQNLSASRPQDRQFILSSKKLLLSDSGFYLCAWSLERGQVAFFGQGTRLTVV.

The chain links TRBV19 to TRBJ1-1, with D tentatively TRBD1 (5 bases). This CDR3 is 15 amino acids long. Germline V lookup: CDR1 LNHDA, CDR2 SQIVND (reference sequence). V was pared by 2 bases and J by 1 base, with 11 bases between. This chain's CDR3 is CASSIHPGTNTEAFF. As DNA, the CDR3 is TGTGCCAGTAGTATACATCCAGGGACGAACACTGAAGCTTTCTTT.

This clone was recorded once. This chain uses TRBV7-2 with TRBJ2-1, with D unclear. The germline V gene encodes CDR1 SGHTA and CDR2 FQGNSA. The CDR3 runs to 12 residues. V lost 3 bases to trimming and J lost 10 bases, with 10 bases between them. CDR3 bases: TGTGCCAGCAGCTTTTTAGGGAAAGAGCAGTTCTTC. Translated, it gives CASSFLGKEQFF.

This CDR3 is CASSVFGAGTDTQYF. CDR3 bases: TGTGCCAGCAGCGTTTTTGGGGCAGGCACAGATACGCAGTATTTT. V gene TRBV9 combines with J gene TRBJ2-3; D perhaps matches TRBD1 (5 bases). Trimming shortened V by 2 bases and J by 1 base, and 11 bases separated the two germline ends. The CDR3 consists of 15 residues. From germline, CDR1 is SGDLS and CDR2 YYNGEE.

The chain joins TRBV18 to TRBJ2-1; 10 nucleotides align to TRBD2. This CDR3 is 17 amino acids long. The germline V gene encodes CDR1 KGHSH and CDR2 LQKENI. The trim removed 1 base at V and 2 bases at J, leaving 5 bases unmatched. CDR3 coding DNA: TGTGCCAGCTCACCACTAGCGGGGGGTCTGACCTACAATGAGCAGTTCTTC. Translated: CASSPLAGGLTYNEQFF. Based on the CDR3 plus reference TRBV18 and TRBJ2-1, the full variable domain is NAGVMQNPRHLVRRRGQEARLRCSPMKGHSHVYWYRQLPEEGLKFMVYLQKENIIDESGMPKERFSAEFPKEGPSILRIQQVVRGDSAAYFCASSPLAGGLTYNEQFFGPGTRLTVL.

This chain links TRBV18 with TRBJ2-7; D is unresolved. The CDR3 is made up of 12 amino acids. V dropped 3 bases and J dropped 6 bases, with 9 bases sitting between them. From germline, CDR1 is KGHSH and CDR2 LQKENI. The CDR3 loop reads CASSPSPFEQYF. In DNA form, the CDR3 reads TGTGCCAGCTCACCCTCCCCGTTCGAGCAGTACTTC. Using reference TRBV18 and TRBJ2-7 for the parts outside the CDR3, the full variable domain is NAGVMQNPRHLVRRRGQEARLRCSPMKGHSHVYWYRQLPEEGLKFMVYLQKENIIDESGMPKERFSAEFPKEGPSILRIQQVVRGDSAAYFCASSPSPFEQYFGPGTRLTVT.

V is TRBV19 and J is TRBJ2-7, with D perhaps TRBD1 (6 bases). The CDR3 spans 12 residues. The V gene's germline CDR1 is LNHDA and CDR2 SQIVND (reference sequence). V was clipped by 5 bases and J by 4 bases, with 9 bases between them. The CDR3 nucleotides are TGTGCCAGTAGTTTCCAGGGGTACGAGCAGTACTTC. This encodes CASSFQGYEQYF.

This clone was recorded a few times. The rearrangement joins TRBV6-5 to TRBJ1-1; D is ambiguous. The CDR3 contains 14 residues. V was pared by 4 bases and J by 0 bases, with 9 bases between. Germline CDR1 MNHEY, CDR2 SVGAGI. The CDR3 DNA follows: TGTGCCAGCAGTTTGGGGTTCATGAACACTGAAGCTTTCTTT. Protein: CASSLGFMNTEAFF.

The CDR3 sequence: CASSPGQKANYGYTF. Here the CDR3 DNA reads TGTGCCAGCAGTCCGGGCCAGAAGGCTAACTATGGCTACACCTTC. This rearrangement joins TRBV5-4 to TRBJ1-2; D uncertain. V gave up 5 bases and J gave up 0 bases, with 14 bases separating them. Looked up from germline, CDR1 is SGHNT and CDR2 is YYREEE (reference sequence). This CDR3 spans 15 amino acids.

Written as DNA, the CDR3 is TGTGCCAGCAGCTTAGGGCGGGGGGATCCAGATACGCAGTATTTT. Its protein product is CASSLGRGDPDTQYF. This chain connects TRBV7-9 to TRBJ2-3; 8 bases map to TRBD2. The CDR3 spans 15 residues. V lost 1 base and J lost 4; bases outside the gene matches: 4. Germline CDR1 and CDR2: SEHNR and FQNEAQ (reference sequence).

This clone was counted once. J is TRBJ2-5 and V is TRBV5-4; TRBD1 matches 7 bases. The J segment lost 3 bases and the V segment lost 0 bases, leaving 5 bases of the junction unmatched. The CDR3 length is 15 residues. CDR1 and CDR2 from the germline V gene are SGHNT and YYREEE (reference sequence). CDR3 bases: TGTGCCAGCAGCTTGGTCGCGACAGGGAAAGAGACCCAGTACTTC. Translating it yields CASSLVATGKETQYF.

The chain combines TRBV6-5 with TRBJ1-2; D uncertain. The CDR3 is made up of 13 amino acids. Germline loops: CDR1 MNHEY, CDR2 SVGAGI. The V gene lost 7 bases and the J gene lost 7 bases, with 16 bases spanning the gap. CDR3 residues: CASTSSGLSGYTF. CDR3 DNA sequence: TGTGCCAGCACCTCATCGGGTTTAAGTGGCTACACCTTC.

This sequence joins TRBV18 and TRBJ1-2; tentatively, D is TRBD1 (6 bases). CDR1 and CDR2 (germline): KGHSH, LQKENI. This CDR3 comprises 13 residues. V shed 5 bases and J shed 6 bases, with 13 bases lying between them. The DNA for the CDR3 is TGTGCCAGCTCAAAGGGGGGCTTGGATGGCTACACCTTC. Its protein product is CASSKGGLDGYTF.

The chain uses TRBV9 and TRBJ2-7, with 9 nucleotides matching TRBD1. The V and J ends lost 0 bases and 7 bases, in that order; junction bases with no gene match: 8. Looked up from germline, CDR1 is SGDLS and CDR2 is YYNGEE. This CDR3 region has 15 residues. The CDR3 sequence is CASSVGVQGAWEQYF. CDR3 bases: TGTGCCAGCAGCGTAGGTGTACAGGGGGCCTGGGAGCAGTACTTC.

This clone was seen only a few times. The chain recombines TRBV27 with TRBJ2-3; D is unclear. The germline V gene encodes CDR1 MNHEY and CDR2 SMNVEV (reference sequence). Trimming shortened V by 5 bases and J by 0 bases, and 12 bases separated the two germline ends. The CDR3 is made up of 15 amino acids. This chain's CDR3 is CASSPDWVSTDTQYF. CDR3 DNA: TGTGCCAGCAGTCCTGACTGGGTCAGCACAGATACGCAGTATTTT.

The chain joins TRBV7-3 to TRBJ1-1, with TRBD1 matching over 7 bases. CDR1 is SGHTA, CDR2 FQGTGA, per germline. The junction had 7 bases not matched to a gene; V was cut back by 5 bases and J by 4 bases. The CDR3 consists of 14 residues. CDR3 residues: CASSEGAPGTEAFF. The DNA for the CDR3 is TGTGCCAGCAGCGAGGGGGCTCCCGGCACTGAAGCTTTCTTT. The full variable domain, rest sourced from reference TRBV7-3 and TRBJ1-1, is GAGVSQTPSNKVTEKGKYVELRCDPISGHTALYWYRQSLGQGPEFLIYFQGTGAADDSGLPNDRFFAVRPEGSVSTLKIQRTERGDSAVYLCASSEGAPGTEAFFGQGTRLTVV.

The gene calls are TRBV9 and TRBJ2-3; 9 nucleotides match TRBD2. Germline CDR1 reads SGDLS; CDR2 reads YYNGEE. Trimming removed 0 bases from V and 8 bases from J; junction bases left unmatched: 10. This CDR3 has 16 residues. In nucleotides, the CDR3 is TGTGCCAGCAGCGTAGGGCTAGCGGGGTCGGGTGGTACGCAGTATTTT. Its protein product is CASSVGLAGSGGTQYF.

This sequence joins TRBV19 and TRBJ1-2; 10 bases align to TRBD1. The CDR3 has 14 residues. Germline-derived CDR1 and CDR2 are LNHDA and SQIVND (reference sequence). The junction had 2 bases not matched to a gene; V was cut back by 1 base and J by 6 bases. This CDR3 reads CASSIGQGAHGYTF. CDR3 DNA sequence: TGTGCCAGTAGTATAGGACAGGGGGCGCATGGCTACACCTTC. The entire variable domain, with the rest obtained from reference TRBV19 and TRBJ1-2, is as follows: DGGITQSPKYLFRKEGQNVTLSCEQNLNHDAMYWYRQDPGQGLRLIYYSQIVNDFQKGDIAEGYSVSREKKESFPLTVTSAQKNPTAFYLCASSIGQGAHGYTFGSGTRLTVV.

The CDR3 coding sequence is TGTGCCTGGGAGTTGAGCGGGGAGCTGTTTTTT. Translation gives CAWELSGELFF. The chain employs TRBV7-9 and TRBJ2-2, with D perhaps matching TRBD2 (5 bases). Germline CDR1 SEHNR, CDR2 FQNEAQ (reference sequence). This CDR3 is built from 11 residues. Trimming removed 11 bases at V and 7 bases at J, with 11 bases between. Drawing the rest from reference TRBV7-9 and TRBJ2-2, the complete variable domain is DTGVSQNPRHKITKRGQNVTFRCDPISEHNRLYWYRQTLGQGPEFLTYFQNEAQLEKSRLLSDRFSAERPKGSFSTLEIQRTEQGDSAMYLCAWELSGELFFGEGSRLTVL.

V usage is TRBV30 and J usage is TRBJ1-1, with D unresolved. The germline gives CDR1 GTSNPN, CDR2 SVGIG (reference sequence). The CDR3 is 13 amino acids. With 7 bases removed from V and 11 bases from J, the gap between germline ends came to 23 bases. CDR3 DNA sequence: TGTGCCTCACCGTCGGCGCGAGGGATTGAGGCTTTCTTT. Translating it yields CASPSARGIEAFF.

This clone was found once. The rearrangement links TRBV5-1 to TRBJ2-7; 8 nucleotides match TRBD2. CDR3 length: 14 amino acids. With 2 bases clipped from V and 4 bases from J, the junction kept 5 bases outside the gene matches. Germline CDR1 reads SGHRS; CDR2 reads YFSETQ. CDR3 DNA sequence: TGCGCCAGCAGCTTTTCGGGGGGGAGTTACGAGCAGTACTTC. It encodes CASSFSGGSYEQYF.

This rearrangement joins TRBV25-1 to TRBJ2-4; 8 nucleotides line up with TRBD2. The CDR3 has 16 residues. V lost 1 base to trimming and J lost 1 base; unmatched junction nucleotides: 3. Germline V gene sequence: CDR1 MGHDK, CDR2 SYGVNS. The CDR3 sequence: CASSESGGSAKNIQYF. The CDR3 nucleotides read TGTGCCAGCAGTGAATCGGGGGGGAGCGCCAAAAACATTCAGTACTTC.